This T cell receptor (beta chain) was identified in a study of T cells expressing NK-cell markers. About the research overall: The TCR beta repertoires were obtained from sorted CD3+CD56+NKG2C+, CD3+CD56+NKG2C- and CD3+CD56-NKG2C+ T cells. Whole-study findings and limits: Similarly, these clonotypes led the CD3+CD56-NKG2C+ fraction as well in several donors. Dominant NKG2C+ clonotypes in six donors made up about 1.0-7.5% of CD8+ T cells.

In generating TCR beta cDNA, 5'RACE template switching with UMIs was used. For each CDR3 protein, TCRdb gives one entry from its re-call of the 5' RACE reads, without DNA. The sample table sets out roughly 150,000 distinct CDR3 sequences. About this clonotype itself: Its target is not known.

The sequence was obtained from a man aged 18-75 years in good health. Sequencing was performed on blood T cells: a sorted CD56 or NKG2C T cell subset, CD4+ or CD8+ T cells, or bulk PBMC T cells (not recorded which).

CDR3 amino acids: CASKVSANGLYEQYF. This chain connects TRBV6-1 to TRBJ2-7. There are 15 residues in the CDR3. Per germline, CDR1 MNHNS and CDR2 SASEGT.